This T cell receptor beta chain was recovered during a study of T cell responses to AZD1222 COVID-19 vaccine. As for this clone: As yet, its antigen is unknown.

Study-level points and caveats: The sample set comprised mostly white British donors with more females, and clonal diversity was possibly underestimated.

Assay: immunoSEQ multiplex PCR; the TCRdb copy retains only in-frame clones and omits some. Altogether nearly 90,000 clones are present, around nine tenths being singletons, with the ten largest covering about a tenth. Sequenced material: peripheral blood, taken on day 0 of MenACWY control vaccination. The sequence was obtained from an adult in good health.

The CDR3: CASSPNAYEQYF. In DNA, the CDR3 is TGTGCCAGCAGTCCTAACGCCTACGAGCAGTACTTC. The rearrangement links TRBV3-1 (or the pseudogene TRBV3-2) to TRBJ2-7, with unresolved D. The CDR3 extends over 12 amino acids. V was clipped by 6 bases and J by 2 bases, with 8 bases between them. CDR1 is LGHDT, CDR2 YNNKEL, per germline (reference sequence).